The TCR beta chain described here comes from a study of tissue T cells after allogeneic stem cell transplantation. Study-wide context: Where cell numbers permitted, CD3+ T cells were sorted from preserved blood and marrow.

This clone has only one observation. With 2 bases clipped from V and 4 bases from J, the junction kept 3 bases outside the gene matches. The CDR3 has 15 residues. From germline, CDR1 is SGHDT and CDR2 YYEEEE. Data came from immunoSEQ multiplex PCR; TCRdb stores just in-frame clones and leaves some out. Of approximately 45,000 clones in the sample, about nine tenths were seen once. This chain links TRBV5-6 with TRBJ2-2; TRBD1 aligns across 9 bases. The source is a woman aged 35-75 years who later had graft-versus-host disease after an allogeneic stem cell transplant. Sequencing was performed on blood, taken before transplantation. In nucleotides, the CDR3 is TGTGCCAGCAGCTTCCGGGACAGGGCCACCGGGGAGCTGTTTTTT. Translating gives CASSFRDRATGELFF.